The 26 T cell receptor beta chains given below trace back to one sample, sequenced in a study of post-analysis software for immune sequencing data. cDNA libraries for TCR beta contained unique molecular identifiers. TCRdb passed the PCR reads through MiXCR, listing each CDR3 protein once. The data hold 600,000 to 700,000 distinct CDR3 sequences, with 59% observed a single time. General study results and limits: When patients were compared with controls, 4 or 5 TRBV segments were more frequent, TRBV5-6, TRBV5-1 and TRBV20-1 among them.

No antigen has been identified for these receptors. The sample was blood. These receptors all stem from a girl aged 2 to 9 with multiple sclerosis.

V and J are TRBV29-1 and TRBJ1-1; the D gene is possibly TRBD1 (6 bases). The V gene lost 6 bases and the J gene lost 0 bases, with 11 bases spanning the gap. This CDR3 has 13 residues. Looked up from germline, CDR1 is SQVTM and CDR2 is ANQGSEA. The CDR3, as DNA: TGCAGCGTATCGGGACACCTGAACACTGAAGCTTTCTTT. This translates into CSVSGHLNTEAFF.

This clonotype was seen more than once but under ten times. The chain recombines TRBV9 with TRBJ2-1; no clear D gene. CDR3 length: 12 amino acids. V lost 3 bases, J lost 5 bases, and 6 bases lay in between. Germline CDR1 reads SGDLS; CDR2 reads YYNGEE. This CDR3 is CASSGLDNEQFF. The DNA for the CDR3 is TGTGCCAGCAGCGGATTAGACAATGAGCAGTTCTTC.

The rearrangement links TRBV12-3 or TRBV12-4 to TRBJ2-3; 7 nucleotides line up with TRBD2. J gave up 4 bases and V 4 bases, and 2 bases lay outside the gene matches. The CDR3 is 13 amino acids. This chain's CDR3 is CASSSREADTQYF. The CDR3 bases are TGTGCCAGCAGTTCCCGGGAGGCAGATACGCAGTATTTT.

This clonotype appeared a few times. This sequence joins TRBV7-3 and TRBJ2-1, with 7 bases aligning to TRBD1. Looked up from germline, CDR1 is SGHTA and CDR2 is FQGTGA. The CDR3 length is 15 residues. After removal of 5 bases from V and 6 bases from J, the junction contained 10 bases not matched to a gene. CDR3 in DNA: TGTGCCAGCAGCGTTTCGCAGGGACAGCTCAATGAGCAGTTCTTC. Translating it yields CASSVSQGQLNEQFF.

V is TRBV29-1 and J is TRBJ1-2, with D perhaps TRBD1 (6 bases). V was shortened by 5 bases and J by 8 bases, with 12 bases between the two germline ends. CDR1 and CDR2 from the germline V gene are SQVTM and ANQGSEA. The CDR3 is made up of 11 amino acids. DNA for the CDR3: TGCAGCGTTTTACAGGGATACGGCTACACCTTC. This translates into CSVLQGYGYTF.

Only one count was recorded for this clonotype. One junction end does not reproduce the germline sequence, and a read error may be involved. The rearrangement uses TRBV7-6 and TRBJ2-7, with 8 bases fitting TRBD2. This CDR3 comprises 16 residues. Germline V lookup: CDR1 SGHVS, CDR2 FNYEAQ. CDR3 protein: CASSPLGRAKSYEQYF. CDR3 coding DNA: TGTGCTAGCAGCCCCCTCGGGAGGGCCAAGTCCTACGAGCAGTACTTC.

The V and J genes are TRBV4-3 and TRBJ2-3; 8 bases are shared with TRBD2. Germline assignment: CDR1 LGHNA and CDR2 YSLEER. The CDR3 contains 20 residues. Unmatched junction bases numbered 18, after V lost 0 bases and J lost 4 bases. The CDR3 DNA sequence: TGCGCCAGCAGCCAAGATCCCCCCTGGCGGGGGGAAGGTATATCAGATACGCAGTATTTT. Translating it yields CASSQDPPWRGEGISDTQYF.

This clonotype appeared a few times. The CDR3 region is CSARGLGSTDTQYF. The CDR3 nucleotides are TGCAGTGCTAGAGGGCTCGGATCCACAGATACGCAGTATTTT. V usage is TRBV20-1 and J usage is TRBJ2-3, with D unclear. This CDR3 contains 14 residues. CDR1 and CDR2 (germline): DFQATT, SNEGSKA (reference sequence). Trimming removed 1 base at V and 2 bases at J, with 10 bases between.

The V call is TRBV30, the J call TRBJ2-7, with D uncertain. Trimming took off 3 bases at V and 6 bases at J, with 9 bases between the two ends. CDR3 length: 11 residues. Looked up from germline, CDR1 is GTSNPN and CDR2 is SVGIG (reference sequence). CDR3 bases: TGTGCCTGGAGAGGCGTGGGCGAGCAGTACTTC. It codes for CAWRGVGEQYF.

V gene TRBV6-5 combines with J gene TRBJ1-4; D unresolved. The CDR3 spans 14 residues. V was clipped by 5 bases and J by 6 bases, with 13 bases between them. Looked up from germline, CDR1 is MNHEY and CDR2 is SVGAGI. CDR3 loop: CASSPGVRDEKLFF. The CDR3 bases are TGTGCCAGCAGTCCCGGGGTCCGCGATGAAAAACTGTTTTTT.

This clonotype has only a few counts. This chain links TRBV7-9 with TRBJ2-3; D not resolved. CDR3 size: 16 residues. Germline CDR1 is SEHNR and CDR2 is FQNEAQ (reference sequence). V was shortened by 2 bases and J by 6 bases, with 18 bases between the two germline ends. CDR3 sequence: CASSLTYGRARDTQYF. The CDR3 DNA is TGTGCCAGCAGCTTAACCTACGGACGGGCAAGGGATACGCAGTATTTT. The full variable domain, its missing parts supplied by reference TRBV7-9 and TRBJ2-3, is DTGVSQNPRHKITKRGQNVTFRCDPISEHNRLYWYRQTLGQGPEFLTYFQNEAQLEKSRLLSDRFSAERPKGSFSTLEIQRTEQGDSAMYLCASSLTYGRARDTQYFGPGTRLTVL.

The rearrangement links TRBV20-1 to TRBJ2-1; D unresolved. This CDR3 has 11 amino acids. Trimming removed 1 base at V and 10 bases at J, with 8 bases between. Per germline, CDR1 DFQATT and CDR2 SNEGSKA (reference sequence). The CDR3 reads CSARAVAEQFF. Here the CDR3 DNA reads TGCAGTGCTAGAGCGGTAGCCGAGCAGTTCTTC.

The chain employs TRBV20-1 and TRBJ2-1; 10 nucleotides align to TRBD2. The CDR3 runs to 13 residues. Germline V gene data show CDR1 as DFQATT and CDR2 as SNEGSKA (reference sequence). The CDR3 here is CSIGTSEYNEQFF. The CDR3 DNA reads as TGCAGCATAGGGACTAGCGAGTACAATGAGCAGTTCTTC.

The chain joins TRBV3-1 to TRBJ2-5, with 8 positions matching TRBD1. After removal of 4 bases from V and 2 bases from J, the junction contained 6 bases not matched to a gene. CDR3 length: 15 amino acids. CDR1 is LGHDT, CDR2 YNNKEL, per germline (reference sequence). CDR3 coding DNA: TGTGCCAGCAGCCGGCTGGGACAGGCTCAAGAGACCCAGTACTTC. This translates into CASSRLGQAQETQYF.

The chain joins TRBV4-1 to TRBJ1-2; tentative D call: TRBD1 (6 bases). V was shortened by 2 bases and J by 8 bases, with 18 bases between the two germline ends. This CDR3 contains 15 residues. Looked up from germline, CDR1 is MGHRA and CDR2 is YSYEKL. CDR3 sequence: CASSQPVRGAKGYTF. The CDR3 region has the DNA TGCGCCAGCAGCCAACCGGTACGGGGGGCTAAAGGCTACACCTTC.

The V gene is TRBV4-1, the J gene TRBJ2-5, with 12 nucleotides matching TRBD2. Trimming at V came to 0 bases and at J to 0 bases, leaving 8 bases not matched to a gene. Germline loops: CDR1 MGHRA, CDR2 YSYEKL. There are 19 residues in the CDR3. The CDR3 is CASSQDWTSGTSHQETQYF. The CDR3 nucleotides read TGCGCCAGCAGCCAAGATTGGACTAGCGGGACCTCTCACCAAGAGACCCAGTACTTC.

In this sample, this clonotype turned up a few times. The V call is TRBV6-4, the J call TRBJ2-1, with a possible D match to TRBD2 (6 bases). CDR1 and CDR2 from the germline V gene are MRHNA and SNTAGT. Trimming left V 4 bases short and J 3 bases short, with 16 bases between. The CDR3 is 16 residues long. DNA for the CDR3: TGTGCCAGCAGTGCCTTAGGAGGGAGCAACTACAATGAGCAGTTCTTC. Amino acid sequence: CASSALGGSNYNEQFF.

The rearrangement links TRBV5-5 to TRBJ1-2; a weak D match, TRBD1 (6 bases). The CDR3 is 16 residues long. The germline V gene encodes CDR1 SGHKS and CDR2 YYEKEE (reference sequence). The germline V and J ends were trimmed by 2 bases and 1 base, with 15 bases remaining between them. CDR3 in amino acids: CASSFRPGHFNYGYTF. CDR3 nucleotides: TGTGCCAGCAGCTTTCGTCCGGGACACTTTAACTATGGCTACACCTTC.

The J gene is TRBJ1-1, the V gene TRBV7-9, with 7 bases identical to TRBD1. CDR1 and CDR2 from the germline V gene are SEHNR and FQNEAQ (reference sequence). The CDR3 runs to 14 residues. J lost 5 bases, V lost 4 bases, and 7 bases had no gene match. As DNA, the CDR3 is TGTGCCAGCAGCTCACAGGGGACTCTAACTGAAGCTTTCTTT. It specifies CASSSQGTLTEAFF. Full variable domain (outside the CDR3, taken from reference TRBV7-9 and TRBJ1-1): DTGVSQNPRHKITKRGQNVTFRCDPISEHNRLYWYRQTLGQGPEFLTYFQNEAQLEKSRLLSDRFSAERPKGSFSTLEIQRTEQGDSAMYLCASSSQGTLTEAFFGQGTRLTVV.

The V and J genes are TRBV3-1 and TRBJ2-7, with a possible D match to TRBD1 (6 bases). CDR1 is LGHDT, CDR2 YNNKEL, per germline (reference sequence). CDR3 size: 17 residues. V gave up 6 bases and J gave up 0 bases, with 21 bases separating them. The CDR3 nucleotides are TGTGCCAGCAGTCGAAGAGGGCAGGACAGCGACTCCTACGAGCAGTACTTC. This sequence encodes CASSRRGQDSDSYEQYF.

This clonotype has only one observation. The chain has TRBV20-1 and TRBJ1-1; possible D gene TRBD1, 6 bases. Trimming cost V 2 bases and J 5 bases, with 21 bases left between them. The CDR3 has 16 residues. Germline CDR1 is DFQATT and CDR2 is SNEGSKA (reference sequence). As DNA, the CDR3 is TGCAGTGCTAGACCCCCGGGACATTGTACCTGTACTGAAGCTTTCTTT. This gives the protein CSARPPGHCTCTEAFF.

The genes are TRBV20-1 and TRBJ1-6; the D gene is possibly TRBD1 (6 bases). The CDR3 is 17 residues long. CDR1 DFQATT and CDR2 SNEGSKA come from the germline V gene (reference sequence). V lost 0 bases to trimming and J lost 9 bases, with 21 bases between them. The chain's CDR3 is CSARDELRGALASPLHF. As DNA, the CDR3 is TGCAGTGCTAGAGATGAACTACGGGGGGCGCTGGCTTCACCCCTCCACTTT.

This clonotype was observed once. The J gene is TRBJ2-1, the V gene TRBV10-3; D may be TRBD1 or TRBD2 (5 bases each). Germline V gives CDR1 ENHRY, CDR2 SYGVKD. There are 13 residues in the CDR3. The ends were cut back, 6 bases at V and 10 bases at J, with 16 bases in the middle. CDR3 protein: CAIRGDAPGEQFF. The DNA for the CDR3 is TGTGCCATCAGGGGGGACGCCCCCGGGGAGCAGTTCTTC.

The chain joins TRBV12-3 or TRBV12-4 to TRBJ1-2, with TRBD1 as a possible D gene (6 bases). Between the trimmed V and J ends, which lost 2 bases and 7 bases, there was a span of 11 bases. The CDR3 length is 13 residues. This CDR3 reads CASSLQGLGGYTF. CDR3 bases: TGTGCCAGCAGTTTACAGGGGTTGGGTGGCTACACCTTC.

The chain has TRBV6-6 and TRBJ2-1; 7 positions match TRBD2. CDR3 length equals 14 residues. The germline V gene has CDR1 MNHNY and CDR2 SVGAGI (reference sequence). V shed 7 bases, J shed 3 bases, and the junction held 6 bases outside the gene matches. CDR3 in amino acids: CASTGLELYNEQFF. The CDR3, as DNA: TGTGCCAGCACCGGACTAGAACTCTACAATGAGCAGTTCTTC.

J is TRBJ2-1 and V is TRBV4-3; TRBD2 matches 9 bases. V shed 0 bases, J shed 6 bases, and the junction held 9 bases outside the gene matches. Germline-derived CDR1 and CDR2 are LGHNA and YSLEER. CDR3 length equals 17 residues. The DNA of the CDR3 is TGCGCCAGCAGCCAAGAAAAGGGCGGGGGGGCCGGCAATGAGCAGTTCTTC. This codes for CASSQEKGGGAGNEQFF.